The 7 T cell receptor beta chains below all came from one sample that was sequenced in a study of T-cell reconstitution after alpha-beta-depleted transplantation in children. Preparation of the TCRbeta library was carried out with unique molecular identifiers. One entry per CDR3 protein results from TCRdb running MiXCR on the PCR reads. There are some 600,000 distinct CDR3 sequences in the sample; 13% occur only once, and approximately 2% lies in the top ten. The material was PBMCs, mostly from graft donor cells, obtained 360 days after TCRalphabeta/CD19-depleted stem cell transplant. These receptors came from a male patient younger than 18 who had a stem cell transplant for acute myeloid leukemia, so the T cells may come from the graft donor.

V and J are TRBV28 and TRBJ2-4, with D possibly matching TRBD1 (6 bases). The V gene's germline CDR1 is MDHEN and CDR2 SYDVKM. V was cut by 5 bases and J by 0 bases, with 14 bases left in between. The CDR3 has 16 residues. The CDR3 region has the DNA TGTGCCAGCAGTCCACAGGGCCGAGTAGCCAAAAACATTCAGTACTTC. As protein: CASSPQGRVAKNIQYF.

This chain joins TRBV6-1 and TRBJ2-7; TRBD1 matches at 9 bases. CDR1 and CDR2 (germline): MNHNS, SASEGT. The CDR3 loop spans 14 amino acids. V lost 6 bases to trimming and J lost 3 bases; unmatched junction nucleotides: 6. CDR3 loop: CASRVGQGLYEQYF. In DNA, the CDR3 is TGTGCCAGCAGAGTGGGACAGGGCCTCTACGAGCAGTACTTC.

This clonotype was seen more than once but under ten times. This chain uses TRBV7-9 with TRBJ2-1; 9 positions agree with TRBD1. The trim removed 5 bases at V and 4 bases at J, leaving 9 bases unmatched. The CDR3 covers 16 residues. The germline gives CDR1 SEHNR, CDR2 FQNEAQ (reference sequence). Here the CDR3 DNA reads TGTGCCAGCAGCCCCTCAGACAGGGGGGTTTACAATGAGCAGTTCTTC. Protein product: CASSPSDRGVYNEQFF.

In DNA form, the CDR3 reads TGCAGTGCTAACATAGCGCTTACTAGCACAGATACGCAGTATTTT. Translating gives CSANIALTSTDTQYF. The chain is built from TRBV20-1 and TRBJ2-3, with D possibly matching TRBD2 (5 bases). This CDR3 contains 15 residues. Germline V gene data show CDR1 as DFQATT and CDR2 as SNEGSKA (reference sequence). Trimming removed 4 bases from V and 0 bases from J, with 14 bases in between.

The gene calls are TRBV20-1 and TRBJ2-7, with TRBD2 identical over 13 bases. V dropped 6 bases and J dropped 0; count of bases not matched to a gene: 8. The CDR3 runs to 16 residues. The germline V gene encodes CDR1 DFQATT and CDR2 SNEGSKA (reference sequence). This chain's CDR3 is CSATGLAGDSSYEQYF. The CDR3 DNA reads as TGCAGTGCCACAGGACTAGCGGGAGATAGCTCCTACGAGCAGTACTTC.

This clonotype was counted only a few times. This chain's CDR3 is CSVEGEDREGEQYF. CDR3 DNA sequence: TGCAGCGTTGAAGGGGAGGACAGGGAGGGCGAGCAGTACTTC. The rearrangement joins TRBV29-1 to TRBJ2-7; perhaps TRBD1 as D (8 bases). Per the germline V gene, CDR1 is SQVTM and CDR2 is ANQGSEA. CDR3 length: 14 residues. The V and J ends lost 1 base and 6 bases respectively, with 16 bases between them.

The chain combines TRBV19 with TRBJ2-1; TRBD2 matches at 7 bases. Germline trimming cut 9 bases from V and 5 bases from J; bases unmatched to any gene: 7. Germline V gives CDR1 LNHDA, CDR2 SQIVND (reference sequence). The CDR3 is made up of 13 amino acids. The CDR3 region has the DNA TGTGCCAGACGCGGGAGCCCGAACAATGAGCAGTTCTTC. Translating gives CARRGSPNNEQFF.